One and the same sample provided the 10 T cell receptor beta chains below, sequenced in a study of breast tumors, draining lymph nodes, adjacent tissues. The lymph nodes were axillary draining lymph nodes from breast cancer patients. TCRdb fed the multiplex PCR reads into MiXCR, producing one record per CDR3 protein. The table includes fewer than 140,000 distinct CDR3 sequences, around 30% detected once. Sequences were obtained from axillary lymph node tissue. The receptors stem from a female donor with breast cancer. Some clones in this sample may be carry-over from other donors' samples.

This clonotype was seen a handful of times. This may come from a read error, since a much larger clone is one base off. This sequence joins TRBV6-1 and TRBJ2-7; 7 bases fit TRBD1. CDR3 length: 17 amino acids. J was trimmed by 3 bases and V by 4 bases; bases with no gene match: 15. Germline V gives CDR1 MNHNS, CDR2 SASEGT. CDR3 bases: TGTGCCAGCAGTGGAGCCCCGACAGGGTTTTCACTCTACGAGCAGTACTTC. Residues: CASSGAPTGFSLYEQYF.

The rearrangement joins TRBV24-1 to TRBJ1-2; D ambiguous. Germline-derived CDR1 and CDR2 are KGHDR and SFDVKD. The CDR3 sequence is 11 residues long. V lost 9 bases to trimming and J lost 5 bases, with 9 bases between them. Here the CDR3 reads CATSTSYGYTF. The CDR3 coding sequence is TGTGCCACCTCTACGTCGTATGGCTACACCTTC.

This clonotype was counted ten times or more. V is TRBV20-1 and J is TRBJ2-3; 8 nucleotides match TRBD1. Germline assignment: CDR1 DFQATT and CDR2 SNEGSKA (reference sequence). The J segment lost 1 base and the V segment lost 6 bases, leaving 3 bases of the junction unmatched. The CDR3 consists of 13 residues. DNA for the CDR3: TGCAGTGCAACGGACAGGGGCACAGATACGCAGTATTTT. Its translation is CSATDRGTDTQYF.

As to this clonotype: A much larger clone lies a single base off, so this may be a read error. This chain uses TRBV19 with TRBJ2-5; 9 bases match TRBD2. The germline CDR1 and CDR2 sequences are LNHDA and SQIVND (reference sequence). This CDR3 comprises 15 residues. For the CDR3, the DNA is TGTGCCGGTACCATCGCGGGAGGGTCCCAAGAGACCCGGTACTTC. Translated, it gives CAGTIAGGSQETRYF.

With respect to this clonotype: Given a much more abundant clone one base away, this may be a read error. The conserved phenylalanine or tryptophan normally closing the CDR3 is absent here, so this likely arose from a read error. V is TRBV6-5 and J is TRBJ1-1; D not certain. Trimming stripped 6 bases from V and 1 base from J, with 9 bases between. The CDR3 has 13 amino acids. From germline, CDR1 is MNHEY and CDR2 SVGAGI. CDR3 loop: CASRQTPNTEAFC. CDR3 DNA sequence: TGTGCCAGCAGACAGACACCGAACACTGAAGCTTTCTGT.

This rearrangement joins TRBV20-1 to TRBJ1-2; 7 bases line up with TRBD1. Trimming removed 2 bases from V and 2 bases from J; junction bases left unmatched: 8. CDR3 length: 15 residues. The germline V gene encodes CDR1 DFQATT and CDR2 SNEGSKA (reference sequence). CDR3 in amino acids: CSARRDSFLNYGYTF. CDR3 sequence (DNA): TGCAGTGCTAGAAGGGACAGTTTCCTCAACTATGGCTACACCTTC.

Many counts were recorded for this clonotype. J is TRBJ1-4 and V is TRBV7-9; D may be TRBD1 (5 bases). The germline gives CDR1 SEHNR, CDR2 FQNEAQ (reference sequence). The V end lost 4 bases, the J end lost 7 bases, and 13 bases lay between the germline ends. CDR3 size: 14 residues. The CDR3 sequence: CASSSRQSSEKLFF. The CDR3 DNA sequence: TGTGCCAGCAGCTCACGACAGTCTAGTGAAAAACTGTTTTTT.

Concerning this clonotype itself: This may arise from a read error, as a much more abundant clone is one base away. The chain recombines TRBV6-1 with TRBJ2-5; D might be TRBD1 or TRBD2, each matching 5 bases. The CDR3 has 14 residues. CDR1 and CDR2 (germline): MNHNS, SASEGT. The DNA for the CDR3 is TGTGCCAGCATATGGAATCATGGGGGAGAGACCCAGCACTTC. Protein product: CASIWNHGGETQHF.

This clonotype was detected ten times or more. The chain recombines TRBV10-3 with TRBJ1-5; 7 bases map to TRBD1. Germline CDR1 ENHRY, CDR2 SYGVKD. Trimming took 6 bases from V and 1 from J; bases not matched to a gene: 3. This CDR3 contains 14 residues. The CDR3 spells CAISLQGSNQPQHF. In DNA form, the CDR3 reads TGTGCCATCAGCCTACAGGGGAGCAATCAGCCCCAGCATTTT.

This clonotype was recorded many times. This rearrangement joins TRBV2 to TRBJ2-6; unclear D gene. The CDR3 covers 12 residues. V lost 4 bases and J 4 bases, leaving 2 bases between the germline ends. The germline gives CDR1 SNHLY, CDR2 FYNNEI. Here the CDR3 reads CASSAGANVLTF. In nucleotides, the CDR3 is TGTGCCAGCAGTGCCGGGGCCAACGTCCTGACTTTC.